These 3 T cell receptor beta chains were sequenced from one sample in a study of blood T cell repertoires in COVID-19. The data were produced by immunoSEQ multiplex PCR, yet TCRdb's version contains in-frame clones alone and is incomplete. This sample yields some 200,000 clones, of which 75% to 80% are seen a single time; less than 30% belongs to the top ten. What was sequenced was peripheral blood. The receptors stem from a woman in her 70s with acute or convalescent COVID-19.

V is TRBV6-1 and J is TRBJ1-2; perhaps TRBD1 as D (5 bases). The germline V and J ends were trimmed by 4 bases and 5 bases, with 23 bases remaining between them. The CDR3 contains 17 residues. The germline CDR1 and CDR2 sequences are MNHNS and SASEGT. The CDR3 coding sequence is TGTGCCAGCAGTGCCTTAGGCACGGGGGGGGGACGTTATGGCTACACCTTC. Protein: CASSALGTGGGRYGYTF.

The rearrangement uses TRBV7-9 and TRBJ2-2; 10 nucleotides agree with TRBD2. V gave up 2 bases and J gave up 6 bases; unmatched junction bases: 0. This CDR3 is built from 14 residues. CDR1 and CDR2 from the germline V gene are SEHNR and FQNEAQ (reference sequence). The CDR3 nucleotides are TGTGCCAGCAGCTTACTAGCGGGAGCCGGGGAGCTGTTTTTT. Its protein product is CASSLLAGAGELFF.

The chain combines TRBV15 with TRBJ2-5; 7 nucleotides match TRBD1. Losses at the gene ends were 0 bases for V and 5 bases for J; bases not matched to a gene: 3. This CDR3 region has 14 residues. Germline CDR1 is LNHNV and CDR2 is YYDKDF (reference sequence). The CDR3: CATSRDIQGETQYF. CDR3 DNA sequence: TGTGCCACCAGCAGAGATATACAGGGGGAGACCCAGTACTTC.